The rows below give T cell receptor beta chains drawn from one sample of a study of shared clonotypes between healthy human individuals. The table came from immunoSEQ multiplex PCR; TCRdb's copy has only in-frame clones and leaves some out. The sample has about 480,000 clones; roughly 78% are singletons. Source material: PBMCs. The receptors come from a woman aged 40 to 50 in good health. Some clones in this sample may be carry-over from other donors' samples. CDR3s include the opening cysteine and the closing phenylalanine or tryptophan. Each record gives: J gene, clone size, V gene, D gene, CDR3 DNA, CDR3 protein. The D gene is left open where the match is weak. The size of a clone is reported for some rows only, either as once, few or many, or as a class for expanded clones.

J gene: TRBJ1-3
clone size: -
V gene: TRBV6-5
D gene: -
CDR3 DNA: TGTGCCAGCAGTCGGGGACCAACGGGGGGAAACACCATATATTTT
CDR3 protein: CASSRGPTGGNTIYF

J gene: TRBJ2-5
clone size: -
V gene: TRBV11-3
D gene: TRBD1
CDR3 DNA: TGTGCCAGCAGCCCGAGACAGGGGGCGCGGGAGACCCAGTACTTC
CDR3 protein: CASSPRQGARETQYF

J gene: TRBJ1-4
clone size: -
V gene: TRBV7-2
D gene: -
CDR3 DNA: TGTGCCAGCAGCCCTGAGTGGTATAATGAAAAACTGTTTTTT
CDR3 protein: CASSPEWYNEKLFF

J gene: TRBJ2-3
clone size: -
V gene: TRBV30
D gene: TRBD2
CDR3 DNA: TGTGCCTGGAGTGTACTAGCGGGTTTAGGCACAGATACGCAGTATTTT
CDR3 protein: CAWSVLAGLGTDTQYF

J gene: TRBJ2-3
clone size: -
V gene: TRBV5-1
D gene: -
CDR3 DNA: TGCGCCAGCAGCTGGGGCGGGATGAGCACAGATACGCAGTATTTT
CDR3 protein: CASSWGGMSTDTQYF

J gene: TRBJ1-1
clone size: once
V gene: TRBV6-5
D gene: -
CDR3 DNA: TGTGCCAGCAGCAACGGGGGCCCGAACACTGAAGCTTTCTTT
CDR3 protein: CASSNGGPNTEAFF

J gene: TRBJ2-7
clone size: -
V gene: TRBV6-6
D gene: -
CDR3 DNA: TGTGCCAGCAGAAATTACAGGGAGAACGAGCAGTACTTC
CDR3 protein: CASRNYRENEQYF

J gene: TRBJ2-7
clone size: -
V gene: TRBV5-1
D gene: TRBD2
CDR3 DNA: TGCGCCAGCAGTGTTTCAAGCGGGAGTCGCGAGCAGTACTTC
CDR3 protein: CASSVSSGSREQYF

J gene: TRBJ2-1
clone size: once
V gene: TRBV5-5
D gene: TRBD2
CDR3 DNA: TGTGCCAGTGTGGGAGAGGGAGGGGTCTACAATGAGCAGTTCTTC
CDR3 protein: CASVGEGGVYNEQFF

J gene: TRBJ2-2
clone size: -
V gene: TRBV19
D gene: -
CDR3 DNA: TGTGCCAGTAGTATAAGGAGCATCCTCACCGGGGAGCTGTTTTTT
CDR3 protein: CASSIRSILTGELFF

J gene: TRBJ2-3
clone size: -
V gene: TRBV5-1
D gene: -
CDR3 DNA: TGCGCCAGCAGCTTTCTGGGGACAAGCACAGATACGCAGTATTTT
CDR3 protein: CASSFLGTSTDTQYF

J gene: TRBJ2-1
clone size: -
V gene: TRBV5-1
D gene: TRBD2
CDR3 DNA: TGCGCCAGTAGGACTAGCGGGAGTTCCTACAATGAGCAGTTCTTC
CDR3 protein: CASRTSGSSYNEQFF

J gene: TRBJ2-2
clone size: -
V gene: TRBV28
D gene: -
CDR3 DNA: TGTGCCAGCATTCCGACGGGCCCCGGCGGCGGGGAGCTGTTTTTT
CDR3 protein: CASIPTGPGGGELFF

J gene: TRBJ1-1
clone size: -
V gene: TRBV29-1
D gene: TRBD1
CDR3 DNA: TGCAGCGCCGAGACAGGGAGTGTCGCTTTCTTT
CDR3 protein: CSAETGSVAFF

J gene: TRBJ2-2
clone size: -
V gene: TRBV19
D gene: -
CDR3 DNA: TGTGCCAGTAGTAACGAGCGACGGGAGACCGGGGAGCTGTTTTTT
CDR3 protein: CASSNERRETGELFF

J gene: TRBJ2-7
clone size: -
V gene: TRBV28
D gene: -
CDR3 DNA: TGTGCCAGCAGTCCGCACACCGAGAGACTGGCTTACGAGCAGTACTTC
CDR3 protein: CASSPHTERLAYEQYF

J gene: TRBJ2-5
clone size: few
V gene: TRBV7-8
D gene: TRBD1
CDR3 DNA: TGTGCCAGCAAACAGGGGGCGCTGAGGCAAGAGACCCAGTACTTC
CDR3 protein: CASKQGALRQETQYF

J gene: TRBJ1-5
clone size: -
V gene: TRBV15
D gene: TRBD1
CDR3 DNA: TGTGCCACCAGCAGTGACAGGGCGGCGGGTCAGCCCCAGCATTTT
CDR3 protein: CATSSDRAAGQPQHF

J gene: TRBJ2-2
clone size: -
V gene: TRBV28
D gene: -
CDR3 DNA: TGTGCCAGCAGTACACGGGTTCGCCCCGGGGAGCTGTTTTTT
CDR3 protein: CASSTRVRPGELFF

J gene: TRBJ1-5
clone size: few
V gene: TRBV6-5
D gene: -
CDR3 DNA: TGTGCCAGCAGAGCAATAGGGGGGCATCAGCCCCAGCATTTT
CDR3 protein: CASRAIGGHQPQHF

J gene: TRBJ2-1
clone size: many
V gene: TRBV7-2
D gene: TRBD2
CDR3 DNA: TGTGCCAGCAGCTTGTGGCTAGCGGGGCAGAGCTCCTACAATGAGCAGTTCTTC
CDR3 protein: CASSLWLAGQSSYNEQFF

J gene: TRBJ2-3
clone size: few
V gene: TRBV6-4
D gene: TRBD2
CDR3 DNA: TGTGCCAGCAGTGACCGAGCGGGAGGAACAGATACGCAGTATTTT
CDR3 protein: CASSDRAGGTDTQYF

J gene: TRBJ2-1
clone size: -
V gene: TRBV14
D gene: -
CDR3 DNA: TGTGCCAGCAGCCTACTTATTGGGGGCCATACGCCTAGGTTCTTC
CDR3 protein: CASSLLIGGHTPRFF

J gene: TRBJ1-2
clone size: once
V gene: TRBV23-1
D gene: -
CDR3 DNA: TGCGCCAGCAGTAGCTCGAATCGTGGCTACACCTTC
CDR3 protein: CASSSSNRGYTF

J gene: TRBJ2-1
clone size: -
V gene: TRBV5-1
D gene: TRBD2
CDR3 DNA: TGCGCCAGCAGCTTGGGGACTAGCGGGAGTAATGAGCAGTTCTTC
CDR3 protein: CASSLGTSGSNEQFF

J gene: TRBJ2-5
clone size: -
V gene: TRBV7-9
D gene: TRBD1
CDR3 DNA: TGTGCCAGCAGCGTTACAGGGGAAGAGACCCAGTACTTC
CDR3 protein: CASSVTGEETQYF

J gene: TRBJ1-1
clone size: many
V gene: TRBV19
D gene: -
CDR3 DNA: TGTGCCAGTAGTATAGGGGCAGCGAACACTGAAGCTTTCTTT
CDR3 protein: CASSIGAANTEAFF

J gene: TRBJ2-7
clone size: -
V gene: TRBV5-4
D gene: -
CDR3 DNA: TGTGCCAGCAGCTTCGGGGTTTCCTCCTACGAGCAGTACTTC
CDR3 protein: CASSFGVSSYEQYF

J gene: TRBJ2-1
clone size: -
V gene: TRBV29-1
D gene: TRBD2
CDR3 DNA: TGCAGCGTTGAAGTGGCGGGAGGGCCCAACAATGAGCAGTTCTTC
CDR3 protein: CSVEVAGGPNNEQFF

J gene: TRBJ2-7
clone size: -
V gene: TRBV27
D gene: TRBD1
CDR3 DNA: TGTGCCAGCAGTCCCGGGACAGGCCCTTCCTACGAGCAGTACTTC
CDR3 protein: CASSPGTGPSYEQYF

J gene: TRBJ2-7
clone size: -
V gene: TRBV28
D gene: TRBD2
CDR3 DNA: TGTGCCAGCTTCTCAGGAGGGCTAGCGGGAGTTGGGCAGTACTTC
CDR3 protein: CASFSGGLAGVGQYF

J gene: TRBJ2-1
clone size: -
V gene: TRBV7-9
D gene: -
CDR3 DNA: TGTGCCAGCAGCCCAACGGCAGATTACAATGAGCAGTTCTTC
CDR3 protein: CASSPTADYNEQFF

J gene: TRBJ1-1
clone size: -
V gene: TRBV2
D gene: -
CDR3 DNA: TGTGCCAGCAGCTTCATCCGGCGCCAGAACACTGAAGCTTTCTTT
CDR3 protein: CASSFIRRQNTEAFF

J gene: TRBJ2-7
clone size: many
V gene: TRBV18
D gene: -
CDR3 DNA: TGTGCCAGCTCACCGGAACGCTACGAGCAGTACTTC
CDR3 protein: CASSPERYEQYF

J gene: TRBJ2-2
clone size: once
V gene: TRBV7-2
D gene: TRBD2
CDR3 DNA: TGTGCCAGCAGCCTCCTAGCGGCGAACACCGGGGAGCTGTTTTTT
CDR3 protein: CASSLLAANTGELFF

J gene: TRBJ1-1
clone size: -
V gene: TRBV5-6
D gene: TRBD1
CDR3 DNA: TGTGCCAGCAGCTCTCGACAGGGCCCTGAAGCTTTCTTT
CDR3 protein: CASSSRQGPEAFF

J gene: TRBJ2-7
clone size: -
V gene: TRBV6-5
D gene: TRBD1
CDR3 DNA: TGTGCCAGCAGAGGGACAGGCTACGAGCAGTACTTC
CDR3 protein: CASRGTGYEQYF

J gene: TRBJ2-2
clone size: -
V gene: TRBV4-2
D gene: -
CDR3 DNA: TGTGCCAGCAGCCAGAGGGCCAATATGCCGGGGGAGCTGTTTTTT
CDR3 protein: CASSQRANMPGELFF

J gene: TRBJ2-2
clone size: -
V gene: TRBV5-1
D gene: TRBD1
CDR3 DNA: TGCGCCAGCAGCGCAAAAGCGGACAGGTTCGCGAACACCGGGGAGCTGTTTTTT
CDR3 protein: CASSAKADRFANTGELFF

J gene: TRBJ1-1
clone size: -
V gene: TRBV7-9
D gene: -
CDR3 DNA: TGTGCCAGCAGCTTAGTGAGGAACACTGAAGCTTTCTTT
CDR3 protein: CASSLVRNTEAFF

J gene: TRBJ2-2
clone size: -
V gene: TRBV9
D gene: TRBD1
CDR3 DNA: TGTGCCAGCAGCTCCCGACAGGGTGTGGACACCGGGGAGCTGTTTTTT
CDR3 protein: CASSSRQGVDTGELFF